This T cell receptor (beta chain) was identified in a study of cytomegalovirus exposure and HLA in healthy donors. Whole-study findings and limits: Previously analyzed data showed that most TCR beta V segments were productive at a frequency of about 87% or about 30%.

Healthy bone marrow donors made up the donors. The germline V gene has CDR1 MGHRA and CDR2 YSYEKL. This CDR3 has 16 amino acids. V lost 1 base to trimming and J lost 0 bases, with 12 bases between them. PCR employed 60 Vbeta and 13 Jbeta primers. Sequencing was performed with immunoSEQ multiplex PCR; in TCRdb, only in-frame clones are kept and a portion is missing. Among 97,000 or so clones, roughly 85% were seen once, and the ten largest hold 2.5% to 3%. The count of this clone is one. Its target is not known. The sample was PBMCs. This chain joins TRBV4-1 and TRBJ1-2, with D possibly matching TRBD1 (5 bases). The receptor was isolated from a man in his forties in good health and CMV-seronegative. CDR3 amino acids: CASSQAGAGSNYGYTF. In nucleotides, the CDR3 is TGCGCCAGCAGCCAAGCTGGTGCAGGGTCTAACTATGGCTACACCTTC.